This T cell receptor beta chain was sequenced for a study of shared clonotypes between healthy human individuals. CDR3 length: 17 residues. Trimming shortened V by 5 bases and J by 4 bases, and 24 bases separated the two germline ends. Germline-derived CDR1 and CDR2 are SGHNT and YENEEA. This table comes from immunoSEQ multiplex PCR, and its TCRdb copy is limited to in-frame clones, with some not included. The sample carries approximately 980,000 clones, over 75% recorded once. This chain joins TRBV11-3 and TRBJ2-7; no clear D gene. The origin of this receptor is a young man in good health. The sequencing input was memory CD4+ T cells sorted from blood. Subset of the sample: CD45RA-negative fraction. The CDR3 sequence: CASSPLTSTAQRYEQYF. CDR3 in DNA: TGTGCCAGCAGCCCTCTGACATCGACGGCCCAGAGGTACGAGCAGTACTTC.